This TCR beta chain was sequenced during a study of cytomegalovirus exposure and HLA in healthy donors. Primers: 60 Vbeta forward and 13 Jbeta reverse. Sequenced by immunoSEQ multiplex PCR; TCRdb stores in-frame clones only, minus some. This sample has approximately 150,000 clones, with around four fifths found just once. Study-wide findings and caveats: Being productive about 90% or about 30% of the time was typical of most TCR beta V segments in an earlier analysis. TCR beta chains numbering more than 150 were designated cytomegalovirus-associated. Sequencing had likely introduced a cluster of highly shared sequence variants as an artifact.

This clone was observed at least ten times. Antigen: not known. The sequence was collected from a man aged 18 to 30 in good health and CMV-seropositive. Sequenced: PBMCs.

In DNA form, the CDR3 reads TGTGCCAGCAGCGCGGGCTTGAACACTGAAGCTTTCTTT. This sequence encodes CASSAGLNTEAFF. V is TRBV7-2 and J is TRBJ1-1, with D uncertain. Trimming cost V 5 bases and J 0 bases, with 7 bases left between them. Germline V gives CDR1 SGHTA, CDR2 FQGNSA. The CDR3 extends over 13 amino acids.